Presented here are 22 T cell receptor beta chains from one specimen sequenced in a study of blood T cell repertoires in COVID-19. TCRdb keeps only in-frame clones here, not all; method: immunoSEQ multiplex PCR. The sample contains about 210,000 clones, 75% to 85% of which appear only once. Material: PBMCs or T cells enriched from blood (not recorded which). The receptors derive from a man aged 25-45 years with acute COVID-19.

CDR3 amino acids: CASIIGGLGGTGELFF. CDR3 in DNA: TGTGCCAGTATCATAGGGGGCCTGGGGGGCACCGGGGAGCTGTTTTTT. The rearrangement links TRBV5-5 to TRBJ2-2, with a possible D match to TRBD1 (7 bases). V lost 8 bases and J 4 bases, leaving 21 bases between the germline ends. The germline CDR1 and CDR2 sequences are SGHKS and YYEKEE (reference sequence). The CDR3 consists of 16 residues.

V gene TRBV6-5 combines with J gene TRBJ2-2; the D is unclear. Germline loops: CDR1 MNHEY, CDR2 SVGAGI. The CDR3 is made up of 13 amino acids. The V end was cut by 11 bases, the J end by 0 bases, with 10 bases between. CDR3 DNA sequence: TGTGCCGCAATACAACCGAACACCGGGGAGCTGTTTTTT. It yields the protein CAAIQPNTGELFF.

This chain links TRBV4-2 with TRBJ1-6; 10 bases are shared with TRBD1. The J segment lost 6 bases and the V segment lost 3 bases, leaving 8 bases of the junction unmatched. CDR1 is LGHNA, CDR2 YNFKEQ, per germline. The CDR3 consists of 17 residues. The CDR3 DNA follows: TGTGCCAGCAGCCAGGAACTCCGGGACAGGGGTAATTCACCCCTCCACTTT. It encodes CASSQELRDRGNSPLHF.

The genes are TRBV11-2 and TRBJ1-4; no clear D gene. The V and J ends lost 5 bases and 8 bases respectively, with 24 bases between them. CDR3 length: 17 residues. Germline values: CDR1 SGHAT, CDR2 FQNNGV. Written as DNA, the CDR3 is TGTGCCAGCAGCCCAGTGGCAGTACAACTCGGGAGGGAAAAACTGTTTTTT. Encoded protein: CASSPVAVQLGREKLFF.

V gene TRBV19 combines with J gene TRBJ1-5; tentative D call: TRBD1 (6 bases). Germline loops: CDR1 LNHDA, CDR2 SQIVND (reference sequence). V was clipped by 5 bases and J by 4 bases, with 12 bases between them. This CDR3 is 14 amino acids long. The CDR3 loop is CASSHREGNQPQHF. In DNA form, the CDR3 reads TGTGCCAGTAGTCACAGGGAGGGTAATCAGCCCCAGCATTTT.

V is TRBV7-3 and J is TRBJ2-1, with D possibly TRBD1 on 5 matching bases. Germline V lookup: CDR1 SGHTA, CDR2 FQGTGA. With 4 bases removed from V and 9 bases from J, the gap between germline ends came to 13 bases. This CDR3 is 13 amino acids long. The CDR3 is CASSSQGIGEQFF. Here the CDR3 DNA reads TGTGCCAGCAGCTCCCAGGGTATTGGTGAGCAGTTCTTC.

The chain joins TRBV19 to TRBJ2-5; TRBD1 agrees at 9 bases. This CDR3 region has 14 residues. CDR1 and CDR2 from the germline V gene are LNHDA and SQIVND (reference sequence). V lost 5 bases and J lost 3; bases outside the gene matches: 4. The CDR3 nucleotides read TGTGCCAGTAGTTCTAGACAGGGGGAAGAGACCCAGTACTTC. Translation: CASSSRQGEETQYF.

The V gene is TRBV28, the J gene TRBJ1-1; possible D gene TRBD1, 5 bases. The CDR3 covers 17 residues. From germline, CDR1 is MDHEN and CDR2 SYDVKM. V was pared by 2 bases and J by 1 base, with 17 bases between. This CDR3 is CASSLSLGELANTEAFF. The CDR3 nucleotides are TGTGCCAGCAGTTTAAGTTTAGGGGAATTGGCGAACACTGAAGCTTTCTTT.

The CDR3 DNA follows: TGTGCCAGCACGGGACAGCGATCCTATGGCTACACCTTC. It codes for CASTGQRSYGYTF. The J gene is TRBJ1-2, the V gene TRBV9; 7 nucleotides align to TRBD1. CDR3 length: 13 residues. CDR1 is SGDLS, CDR2 YYNGEE, per germline. Unmatched junction bases numbered 6, after V lost 6 bases and J lost 4 bases.

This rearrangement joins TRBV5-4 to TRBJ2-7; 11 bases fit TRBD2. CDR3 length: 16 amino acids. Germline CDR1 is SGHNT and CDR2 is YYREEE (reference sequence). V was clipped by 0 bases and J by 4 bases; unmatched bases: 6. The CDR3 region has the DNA TGTGCCAGCAGCTTGGGGTCTAGCGGGGGGACGTACGAGCAGTACTTC. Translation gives CASSLGSSGGTYEQYF.

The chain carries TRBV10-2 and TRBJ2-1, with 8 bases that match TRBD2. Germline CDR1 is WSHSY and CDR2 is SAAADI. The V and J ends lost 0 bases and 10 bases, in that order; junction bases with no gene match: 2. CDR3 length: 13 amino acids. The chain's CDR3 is CASSESGGGEQFF. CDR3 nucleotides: TGCGCCAGCAGTGAGTCGGGCGGGGGGGAGCAGTTCTTC.

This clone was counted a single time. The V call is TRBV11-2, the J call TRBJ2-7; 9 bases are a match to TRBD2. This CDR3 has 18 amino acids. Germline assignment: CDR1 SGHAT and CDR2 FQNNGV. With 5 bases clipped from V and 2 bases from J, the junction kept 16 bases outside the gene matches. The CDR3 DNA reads TGTGCCAGCAGCCACAGACTAGCGGTCCTAGTAAAACCCTACGAGCAGTACTTC. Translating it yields CASSHRLAVLVKPYEQYF.

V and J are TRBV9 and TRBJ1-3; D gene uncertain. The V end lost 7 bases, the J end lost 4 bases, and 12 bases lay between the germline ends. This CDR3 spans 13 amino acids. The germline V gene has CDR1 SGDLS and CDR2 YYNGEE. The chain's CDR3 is CASGSGNGNTIYF. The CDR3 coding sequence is TGTGCCAGCGGCTCGGGGAACGGAAACACCATATATTTT.

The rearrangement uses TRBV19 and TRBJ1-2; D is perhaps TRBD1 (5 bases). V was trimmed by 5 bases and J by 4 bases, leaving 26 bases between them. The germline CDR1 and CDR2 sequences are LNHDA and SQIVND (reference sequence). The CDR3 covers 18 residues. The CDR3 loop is CASSPQGGRTSLTYGYTF. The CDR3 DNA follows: TGTGCCAGTAGTCCCCAGGGAGGCAGGACCAGCCTCACCTATGGCTACACCTTC.

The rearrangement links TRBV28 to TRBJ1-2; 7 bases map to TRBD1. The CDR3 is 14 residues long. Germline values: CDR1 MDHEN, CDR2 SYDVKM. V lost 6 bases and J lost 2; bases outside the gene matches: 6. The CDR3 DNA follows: TGTGCCAGCAGGATAGGGGGACAGAACTATGGCTACACCTTC. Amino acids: CASRIGGQNYGYTF.

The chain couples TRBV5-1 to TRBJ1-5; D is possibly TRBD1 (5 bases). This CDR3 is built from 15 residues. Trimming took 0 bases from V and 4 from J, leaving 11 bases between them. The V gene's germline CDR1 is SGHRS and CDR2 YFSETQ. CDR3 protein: CASSLGGAENQPQHF. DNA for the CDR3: TGCGCCAGCAGCTTGGGGGGCGCGGAAAATCAGCCCCAGCATTTT.

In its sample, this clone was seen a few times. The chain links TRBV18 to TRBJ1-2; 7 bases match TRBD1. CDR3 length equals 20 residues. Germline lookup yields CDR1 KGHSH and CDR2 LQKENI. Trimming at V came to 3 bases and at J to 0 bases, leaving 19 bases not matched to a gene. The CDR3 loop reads CASSPSLTGTFSPANYGYTF. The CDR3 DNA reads TGTGCCAGCTCACCGTCTTTGACAGGGACCTTTTCGCCAGCTAACTATGGCTACACCTTC. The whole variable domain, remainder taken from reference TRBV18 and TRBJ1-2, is NAGVMQNPRHLVRRRGQEARLRCSPMKGHSHVYWYRQLPEEGLKFMVYLQKENIIDESGMPKERFSAEFPKEGPSILRIQQVVRGDSAAYFCASSPSLTGTFSPANYGYTFGSGTRLTVV.

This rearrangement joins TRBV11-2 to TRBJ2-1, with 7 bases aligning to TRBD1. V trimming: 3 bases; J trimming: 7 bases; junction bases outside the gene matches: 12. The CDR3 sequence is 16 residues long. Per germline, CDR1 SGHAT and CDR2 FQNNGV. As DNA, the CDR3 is TGTGCCAGCAGCTTTACCCCCGGGACAGCCCGGAATGAGCAGTTCTTC. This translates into CASSFTPGTARNEQFF.

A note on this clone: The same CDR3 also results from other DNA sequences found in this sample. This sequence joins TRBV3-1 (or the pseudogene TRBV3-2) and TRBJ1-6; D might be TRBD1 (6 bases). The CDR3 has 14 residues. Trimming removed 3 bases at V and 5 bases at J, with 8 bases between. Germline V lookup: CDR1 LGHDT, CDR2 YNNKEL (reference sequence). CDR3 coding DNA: TGTGCCAGCAGCCAGGGGGCCAATAATTCACCCCTCCACTTT. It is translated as CASSQGANNSPLHF.

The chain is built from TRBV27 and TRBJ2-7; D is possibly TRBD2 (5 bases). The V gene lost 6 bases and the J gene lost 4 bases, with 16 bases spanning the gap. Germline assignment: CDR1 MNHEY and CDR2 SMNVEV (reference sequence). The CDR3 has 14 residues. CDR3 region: CASRPSGPGYEQYF. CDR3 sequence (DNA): TGTGCCAGCAGACCGTCTGGTCCGGGGTACGAGCAGTACTTC.

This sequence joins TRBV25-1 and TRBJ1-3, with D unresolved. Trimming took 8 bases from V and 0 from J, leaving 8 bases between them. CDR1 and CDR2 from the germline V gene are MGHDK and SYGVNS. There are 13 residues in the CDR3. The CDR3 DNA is TGTGCCAGCGAACCCGGCTCTGGAAACACCATATATTTT. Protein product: CASEPGSGNTIYF.

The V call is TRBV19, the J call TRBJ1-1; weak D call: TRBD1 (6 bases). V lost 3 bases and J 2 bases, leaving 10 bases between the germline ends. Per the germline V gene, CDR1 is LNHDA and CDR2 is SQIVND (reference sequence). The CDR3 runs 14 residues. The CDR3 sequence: CASSIGRGNTEAFF. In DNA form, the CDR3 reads TGTGCCAGTAGTATCGGCAGGGGAAACACTGAAGCTTTCTTT.